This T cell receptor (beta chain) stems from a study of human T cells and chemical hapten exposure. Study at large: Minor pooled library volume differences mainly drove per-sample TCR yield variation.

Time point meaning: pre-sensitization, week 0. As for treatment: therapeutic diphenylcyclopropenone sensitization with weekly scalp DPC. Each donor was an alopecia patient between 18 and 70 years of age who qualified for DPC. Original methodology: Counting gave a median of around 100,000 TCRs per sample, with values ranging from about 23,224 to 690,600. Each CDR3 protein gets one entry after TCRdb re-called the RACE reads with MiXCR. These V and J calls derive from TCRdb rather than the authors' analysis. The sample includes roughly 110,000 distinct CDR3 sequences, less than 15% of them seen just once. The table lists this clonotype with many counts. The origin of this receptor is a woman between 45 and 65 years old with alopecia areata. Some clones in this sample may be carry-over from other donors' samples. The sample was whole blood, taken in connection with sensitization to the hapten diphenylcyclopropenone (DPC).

The CDR3 DNA follows: TGTGCCAGCAGCTCGCCGGACAGGGCGAGCAATCAGCCCCAGCATTTT. Residues: CASSSPDRASNQPQHF. The rearrangement links TRBV7-4 to TRBJ1-5; 8 bases fit TRBD1. With 4 bases clipped from V and 1 base from J, the junction kept 6 bases outside the gene matches. CDR1 and CDR2 (germline): SGHVT, SQSDAQ. The CDR3 length is 16 residues.